Each of the 13 T cell receptor beta chains below was sequenced from the same sample in a study of blood T cell repertoires in COVID-19. TCRdb's copy holds only in-frame clones and misses some; the assay was immunoSEQ multiplex PCR. Found here are approximately 76,000 clones, less than 90% of them singletons; the top ten hold around a sixth. What was sequenced was peripheral blood. All receptors derive from a man at least 80 years old in a cohort sampled during active COVID-19.

V is TRBV19 and J is TRBJ2-3; 8 bases are a match to TRBD1. This CDR3 has 15 residues. V was clipped by 0 bases and J by 6 bases; unmatched bases: 5. The germline V gene has CDR1 LNHDA and CDR2 SQIVND (reference sequence). The CDR3 protein is CASSIDQQGVDTQYF. The CDR3 nucleotides are TGTGCCAGTAGTATAGATCAACAGGGGGTGGATACGCAGTATTTT.

The V call is TRBV20-1, the J call TRBJ1-6, with a weak D call TRBD1 (6 bases). Germline V gives CDR1 DFQATT, CDR2 SNEGSKA (reference sequence). The CDR3 length is 15 residues. V was trimmed by 3 bases and J by 6 bases, leaving 15 bases between them. Here the CDR3 reads CSASPNRALNSPLHF. The CDR3 coding sequence is TGCAGTGCTAGTCCAAACAGGGCTCTTAATTCACCCCTCCACTTT.

This clone appeared a few times. This rearrangement joins TRBV7-2 to TRBJ1-5; tentatively, D is TRBD1 (5 bases). Germline CDR1 and CDR2: SGHTA and FQGNSA. CDR3 size: 12 residues. V shed 11 bases and J shed 0 bases, with 8 bases lying between them. The CDR3 DNA sequence: TGTGCCTCACAGGATAGCAATCAGCCCCAGCATTTT. Protein product: CASQDSNQPQHF.

DNA of the CDR3: TGCAGTGCTAGTCTTATCAGGGGCGGGAACACTGAAGCTTTCTTT. The encoded protein is CSASLIRGGNTEAFF. The chain is built from TRBV20-1 and TRBJ1-1, with D perhaps matching TRBD1 (6 bases). V lost 3 bases and J 1 base, leaving 15 bases between the germline ends. CDR3 length: 15 amino acids. CDR1 and CDR2 (germline): DFQATT, SNEGSKA (reference sequence).

CDR3 nucleotides: TGTGCCAGCAGTACCCCGACAGGGAAGCAGTTCTTC. It specifies CASSTPTGKQFF. This chain joins TRBV28 and TRBJ2-1, with TRBD1 identical over 7 bases. V lost 5 bases and J lost 11; bases outside the gene matches: 6. The CDR3 contains 12 residues. Germline V gene data show CDR1 as MDHEN and CDR2 as SYDVKM.

For the CDR3, the DNA is TGTGCCAGCACCCTCTACCCCGGGACAGGGAGGAGAACCGGGGAGCTGTTTTTT. Amino acid sequence: CASTLYPGTGRRTGELFF. This chain joins TRBV7-9 and TRBJ2-2, with 9 bases aligning to TRBD1. Trimming cost V 7 bases and J 5 bases; bases outside gene matches: 17. The CDR3 consists of 18 residues. CDR1 is SEHNR and CDR2 is FQNEAQ in the germline V gene (reference sequence).

This clone was recorded once. V usage is TRBV2 and J usage is TRBJ2-5, with D tentatively TRBD1 (6 bases). Germline assignment: CDR1 SNHLY and CDR2 FYNNEI. This CDR3 has 14 residues. Trimming removed 4 bases at V and 5 bases at J, with 14 bases between. CDR3 DNA sequence: TGTGCCAGCAGTGGACAGGTGTCCGCGGAGACCCAGTACTTC. This codes for CASSGQVSAETQYF.

The chain couples TRBV5-4 to TRBJ2-3; D possibly corresponds to TRBD1 (6 bases). Per the germline V gene, CDR1 is SGHNT and CDR2 is YYREEE (reference sequence). This CDR3 contains 16 residues. Trimming stripped 3 bases from V and 5 bases from J, with 19 bases between. The CDR3 coding sequence is TGTGCCAGCAGCTCCAGGGGAGCGGTGGAGCAAGATACGCAGTATTTT. Translated, it gives CASSSRGAVEQDTQYF.

The chain recombines TRBV6-5 with TRBJ1-5, with D perhaps matching TRBD1 (5 bases). V lost 6 bases, J lost 5 bases, and 11 bases lay in between. The CDR3 loop spans 13 amino acids. Germline V gene sequence: CDR1 MNHEY, CDR2 SVGAGI. The CDR3 is CASRTFRDQPQHF. The CDR3 coding sequence is TGTGCCAGCAGGACATTCAGGGATCAGCCCCAGCATTTT.

The chain links TRBV11-3 to TRBJ2-2; D unresolved. CDR1 is SGHNT, CDR2 YENEEA, per germline. The CDR3 loop spans 13 amino acids. Trimming cost V 5 bases and J 3 bases, with 7 bases left between them. CDR3 sequence (DNA): TGTGCCAGCAGCAGAGTCGACACCGGGGAGCTGTTTTTT. Residues: CASSRVDTGELFF.

The CDR3 protein is CASSLQGINEKLFF. CDR3 nucleotide sequence: TGCGCCAGCAGCCTCCAGGGGATTAATGAAAAACTGTTTTTT. V usage is TRBV4-3 and J usage is TRBJ1-4, with a tentative D call TRBD1 (6 bases). Germline CDR1 and CDR2: LGHNA and YSLEER. V was pared by 4 bases and J by 4 bases, with 10 bases between. This CDR3 comprises 14 residues.

The J gene is TRBJ1-1, the V gene TRBV28; perhaps TRBD1 as D (6 bases). V gave up 2 bases and J gave up 6 bases, with 13 bases separating them. The CDR3 spans 14 residues. From germline, CDR1 is MDHEN and CDR2 SYDVKM. DNA of the CDR3: TGTGCCAGCAGTTTAACAGGGCCGGAGGCTGAAGCTTTCTTT. Translation: CASSLTGPEAEAFF. The full variable domain, in which reference TRBV28 and TRBJ1-1 provide the parts outside the CDR3, is DVKVTQSSRYLVKRTGEKVFLECVQDMDHENMFWYRQDPGLGLRLIYFSYDVKMKEKGDIPEGYSVSREKKERFSLILESASTNQTSMYLCASSLTGPEAEAFFGQGTRLTVV.

The CDR3 sequence: CASGQPGQGARGANVLTF. Written as DNA, the CDR3 is TGTGCTAGTGGCCAACCTGGACAGGGGGCGCGAGGGGCCAACGTCCTGACTTTC. V and J are TRBV12-5 and TRBJ2-6; 11 bases agree with TRBD1. Germline V gives CDR1 LGHNT, CDR2 FRNRAP. The junction had 11 bases not matched to a gene; V was cut back by 6 bases and J by 4 bases. The length of the CDR3 is 18 residues. The full variable domain, completed using reference TRBV12-5 and TRBJ2-6, is DARVTQTPRHKVTEMGQEVTMRCQPILGHNTVFWYRQTMMQGLELLAYFRNRAPLDDSGMPKDRFSAEMPDATLATLKIQPSEPRDSAVYFCASGQPGQGARGANVLTFGAGSRLTVL.